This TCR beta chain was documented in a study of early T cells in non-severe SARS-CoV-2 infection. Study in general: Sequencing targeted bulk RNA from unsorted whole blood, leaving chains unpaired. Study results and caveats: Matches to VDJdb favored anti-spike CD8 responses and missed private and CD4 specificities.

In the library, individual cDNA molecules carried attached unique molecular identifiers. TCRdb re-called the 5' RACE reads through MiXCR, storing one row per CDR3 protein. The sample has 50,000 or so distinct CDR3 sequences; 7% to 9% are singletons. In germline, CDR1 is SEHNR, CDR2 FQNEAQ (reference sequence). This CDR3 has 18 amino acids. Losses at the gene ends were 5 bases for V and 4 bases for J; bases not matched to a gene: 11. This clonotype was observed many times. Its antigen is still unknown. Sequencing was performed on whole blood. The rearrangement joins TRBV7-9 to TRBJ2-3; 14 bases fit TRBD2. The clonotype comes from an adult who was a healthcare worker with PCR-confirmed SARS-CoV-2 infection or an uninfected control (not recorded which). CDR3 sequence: CASSTPRTSGGQSDTQYF. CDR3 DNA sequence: TGTGCCAGCAGCACGCCCCGGACTAGCGGGGGGCAGTCAGATACGCAGTATTTT.